The rows below give T cell receptor beta chains drawn from one sample of a study of blood T cell repertoires in COVID-19. The protocol was immunoSEQ multiplex PCR, while the TCRdb copy is restricted to in-frame clones and leaves out a portion. Of some 180,000 clones in the sample, less than 85% are singletons; the top ten hold about 13%. Material: peripheral blood. The origin of the receptors is a man in his forties or fifties who had recovered from COVID-19. Each CDR3 is given with its conserved first and last residue. Each record gives: J gene, clone size, D gene, V gene, CDR3 protein, CDR3 DNA. A D gene is named only where the DNA matches it firmly. Only some rows state a clone size, as once, few, many or a class for expanded clones.

j_call: TRBJ2-7
clone_size: -
d_call: -
v_call: TRBV10-3
cdr3_aa: CAISESSSASYEQYF
cdr3_nt: TGTGCCATCAGTGAGTCGTCTAGCGCTTCCTACGAGCAGTACTTC

j_call: TRBJ1-1
clone_size: -
d_call: TRBD1
v_call: TRBV2
cdr3_aa: CASKVGGLNTEAFF
cdr3_nt: TGTGCCAGCAAGGTAGGGGGCCTAAACACTGAAGCTTTCTTT

j_call: TRBJ2-7
clone_size: few
d_call: TRBD1
v_call: TRBV28
cdr3_aa: CASSSPDRASYEQYF
cdr3_nt: TGTGCCAGCAGTTCCCCTGACAGGGCGTCCTACGAGCAGTACTTC

j_call: TRBJ2-5
clone_size: -
d_call: -
v_call: TRBV10-3
cdr3_aa: CAISGGETQYF
cdr3_nt: TGTGCCATCAGTGGGGGCGAGACCCAGTACTTC

j_call: TRBJ2-7
clone_size: few
d_call: -
v_call: TRBV5-1
cdr3_aa: CASSLGGTKDRAYEQYF
cdr3_nt: TGCGCCAGCAGCTTAGGCGGGACCAAGGACCGAGCCTACGAGCAGTACTTC

j_call: TRBJ2-1
clone_size: -
d_call: -
v_call: TRBV7-3
cdr3_aa: CASSNGQRNEQFF
cdr3_nt: TGTGCCAGCAGCAACGGACAGCGCAATGAGCAGTTCTTC

j_call: TRBJ2-7
clone_size: few
d_call: TRBD1
v_call: TRBV4-2
cdr3_aa: CASSQGTGYEQYF
cdr3_nt: TGTGCCAGCAGCCAAGGGACAGGCTACGAGCAGTACTTC

j_call: TRBJ1-1
clone_size: -
d_call: -
v_call: TRBV6-5
cdr3_aa: CASSSPRGTEAFF
cdr3_nt: TGTGCCAGCAGTTCGCCCAGGGGCACTGAAGCTTTCTTT

j_call: TRBJ2-2
clone_size: -
d_call: TRBD1
v_call: TRBV19
cdr3_aa: CASSPQGANTGELFF
cdr3_nt: TGTGCCAGTAGTCCACAGGGGGCGAACACCGGGGAGCTGTTTTTT

j_call: TRBJ2-7
clone_size: -
d_call: -
v_call: TRBV5-1
cdr3_aa: CASSLAMSGSSYEQYF
cdr3_nt: TGCGCCAGCAGCTTGGCCATGAGCGGAAGCTCCTACGAGCAGTACTTC

j_call: TRBJ2-1
clone_size: -
d_call: -
v_call: TRBV21-1
cdr3_aa: CASSKHSPPGGYNEQFF
cdr3_nt: TGTGCCAGCAGCAAACATTCACCCCCGGGGGGCTACAATGAGCAGTTCTTC

j_call: TRBJ1-6
clone_size: -
d_call: TRBD1
v_call: TRBV10-1
cdr3_aa: CASSPGQGVFSPLHF
cdr3_nt: TGCGCCAGCAGCCCAGGACAGGGCGTCTTTTCACCCCTCCACTTT

j_call: TRBJ2-7
clone_size: -
d_call: TRBD2
v_call: TRBV15
cdr3_aa: CATSRGWGGRAYEQYF
cdr3_nt: TGTGCCACCAGCAGAGGCTGGGGAGGGAGGGCCTACGAGCAGTACTTC

j_call: TRBJ2-3
clone_size: -
d_call: TRBD2
v_call: TRBV10-3
cdr3_aa: CAISEASGDTDTQYF
cdr3_nt: TGTGCCATCAGTGAGGCTAGCGGGGACACAGATACGCAGTATTTT

j_call: TRBJ2-7
clone_size: few
d_call: -
v_call: TRBV11-2
cdr3_aa: CASSFSQSYEQYF
cdr3_nt: TGTGCCAGCAGCTTTTCACAGTCCTACGAGCAGTACTTC

j_call: TRBJ2-3
clone_size: -
d_call: TRBD2
v_call: TRBV7-6
cdr3_aa: CASSPGGLAGDTQYF
cdr3_nt: TGTGCCAGCAGCCCGGGTGGACTAGCTGGGGATACGCAGTATTTT

j_call: TRBJ2-7
clone_size: few
d_call: TRBD1
v_call: TRBV29-1
cdr3_aa: CSVVVWGTGAYEQYF
cdr3_nt: TGCAGCGTTGTAGTCTGGGGGACAGGGGCCTACGAGCAGTACTTC

j_call: TRBJ1-2
clone_size: -
d_call: -
v_call: TRBV28
cdr3_aa: CASDRGGNGYTF
cdr3_nt: TGTGCCAGTGACCGGGGGGGTAATGGCTACACCTTC

j_call: TRBJ2-1
clone_size: -
d_call: TRBD2
v_call: TRBV7-2
cdr3_aa: CASSTRLAGDEQFF
cdr3_nt: TGTGCCAGCAGCACCCGACTAGCGGGAGATGAGCAGTTCTTC

j_call: TRBJ2-7
clone_size: -
d_call: TRBD1
v_call: TRBV27
cdr3_aa: CASSLGSGGVYEQYF
cdr3_nt: TGTGCCAGCAGTTTAGGGTCAGGGGGCGTCTACGAGCAGTACTTC

j_call: TRBJ1-5
clone_size: -
d_call: TRBD1
v_call: TRBV19
cdr3_aa: CASSPTGPRQPQHF
cdr3_nt: TGTGCCAGTAGTCCGACAGGGCCGAGACAGCCCCAGCATTTT

j_call: TRBJ2-3
clone_size: few
d_call: -
v_call: TRBV9
cdr3_aa: CASSVVGNRATDTQYF
cdr3_nt: TGTGCCAGCAGCGTAGTGGGGAACAGGGCCACAGATACGCAGTATTTT

j_call: TRBJ1-2
clone_size: -
d_call: TRBD1
v_call: TRBV4-3
cdr3_aa: CASSQDRGHGYTF
cdr3_nt: TGCGCCAGCAGCCAAGACAGGGGGCATGGCTACACCTTC

j_call: TRBJ1-5
clone_size: -
d_call: TRBD1
v_call: TRBV19
cdr3_aa: CASRQGDQPQHF
cdr3_nt: TGTGCCAGCAGACAGGGGGATCAGCCCCAGCATTTT

j_call: TRBJ2-1
clone_size: -
d_call: TRBD1
v_call: TRBV4-1
cdr3_aa: CASSQDRGGYANSYNEQFF
cdr3_nt: TGCGCCAGCAGCCAAGATAGAGGGGGCTACGCAAACTCCTACAATGAGCAGTTCTTC

j_call: TRBJ1-2
clone_size: -
d_call: -
v_call: TRBV21-1
cdr3_aa: CASSKSHQDNPNYGYTF
cdr3_nt: TGTGCCAGCAGTAAGAGCCACCAGGACAATCCTAACTATGGCTACACCTTC

j_call: TRBJ2-6
clone_size: few
d_call: -
v_call: TRBV27
cdr3_aa: CASSSSGANVLTF
cdr3_nt: TGTGCCAGCAGCTCCTCTGGGGCCAACGTCCTGACTTTC

j_call: TRBJ2-1
clone_size: -
d_call: TRBD1
v_call: TRBV5-1
cdr3_aa: CASSPGQGGHNEQFF
cdr3_nt: TGCGCCAGCAGCCCCGGACAGGGCGGCCACAATGAGCAGTTCTTC

j_call: TRBJ1-1
clone_size: many
d_call: -
v_call: TRBV14
cdr3_aa: CASSPRWPGDTEAFF
cdr3_nt: TGTGCCAGCAGCCCCCGGTGGCCCGGGGACACTGAAGCTTTCTTT

j_call: TRBJ1-2
clone_size: -
d_call: -
v_call: TRBV4-2
cdr3_aa: CASSQDREGRYYGYTF
cdr3_nt: TGTGCCAGCAGCCAAGATCGGGAGGGGCGATACTATGGCTACACCTTC

j_call: TRBJ1-1
clone_size: -
d_call: -
v_call: TRBV9
cdr3_aa: CASSVGQHTEAFF
cdr3_nt: TGTGCCAGCAGCGTAGGACAGCACACTGAAGCTTTCTTT

j_call: TRBJ2-7
clone_size: many
d_call: -
v_call: TRBV6-5
cdr3_aa: CASSYSEGVSYEQYF
cdr3_nt: TGTGCCAGCAGTTACTCAGAGGGGGTCTCCTACGAGCAGTACTTC

j_call: TRBJ2-1
clone_size: -
d_call: -
v_call: TRBV19
cdr3_aa: CASSIGNSRDNEQFF
cdr3_nt: TGTGCCAGTAGTATAGGGAATAGCCGGGACAATGAGCAGTTCTTC

j_call: TRBJ2-2
clone_size: -
d_call: -
v_call: TRBV28
cdr3_aa: CASSPDSGELFF
cdr3_nt: TGTGCCAGCAGTCCGGACAGCGGGGAGCTGTTTTTT

j_call: TRBJ2-3
clone_size: few
d_call: -
v_call: TRBV10-3
cdr3_aa: CAIKSSTSTDTQYF
cdr3_nt: TGTGCCATCAAGAGTAGTACTTCCACAGATACGCAGTATTTT

j_call: TRBJ1-5
clone_size: -
d_call: -
v_call: TRBV19
cdr3_aa: CASIPGQGRSNQPQHF
cdr3_nt: TGTGCCAGTATCCCAGGGCAAGGGCGAAGCAATCAGCCCCAGCATTTT

j_call: TRBJ1-2
clone_size: -
d_call: TRBD1
v_call: TRBV28
cdr3_aa: CASRLSGGGYGYTF
cdr3_nt: TGTGCCAGCAGATTGTCAGGGGGCGGCTATGGCTACACCTTC

j_call: TRBJ2-3
clone_size: -
d_call: TRBD2
v_call: TRBV10-3
cdr3_aa: CAINSLAGASDTQYF
cdr3_nt: TGTGCCATCAACTCACTAGCGGGAGCCTCAGATACGCAGTATTTT

j_call: TRBJ1-5
clone_size: few
d_call: -
v_call: TRBV14
cdr3_aa: CASSQDMAQPQHF
cdr3_nt: TGTGCCAGCAGCCAAGATATGGCCCAGCCCCAGCATTTT

j_call: TRBJ1-4
clone_size: -
d_call: TRBD1
v_call: TRBV7-9
cdr3_aa: CASSLPTGAATNEKLFF
cdr3_nt: TGTGCCAGCAGCTTACCGACAGGGGCTGCAACTAATGAAAAACTGTTTTTT

j_call: TRBJ1-1
clone_size: few
d_call: TRBD1
v_call: TRBV18
cdr3_aa: CASSPGTDPREAFF
cdr3_nt: TGTGCCAGCTCACCCGGGACAGATCCCCGGGAAGCTTTCTTT

j_call: TRBJ2-7
clone_size: -
d_call: TRBD1
v_call: TRBV28
cdr3_aa: CASSLSQGFPYEQYF
cdr3_nt: TGTGCCAGCAGTTTATCACAGGGGTTTCCCTACGAGCAGTACTTC

j_call: TRBJ2-2
clone_size: -
d_call: -
v_call: TRBV3-1/TRBV3-2
cdr3_aa: CASSPEWSANTGELFF
cdr3_nt: TGTGCCAGCAGCCCGGAGTGGTCCGCGAACACCGGGGAGCTGTTTTTT

j_call: TRBJ2-2
clone_size: -
d_call: -
v_call: TRBV18
cdr3_aa: CASSTSLYPNTGELFF
cdr3_nt: TGTGCCAGCTCAACCAGTCTGTACCCGAACACCGGGGAGCTGTTTTTT

j_call: TRBJ1-5
clone_size: many
d_call: -
v_call: TRBV19
cdr3_aa: CASHDSNQPQHF
cdr3_nt: TGTGCCAGTCACGACAGTAATCAGCCCCAGCATTTT

j_call: TRBJ2-5
clone_size: -
d_call: -
v_call: TRBV6-5
cdr3_aa: CASSFNRGETQYF
cdr3_nt: TGTGCCAGCAGTTTCAATAGGGGGGAGACCCAGTACTTC

j_call: TRBJ1-2
clone_size: few
d_call: -
v_call: TRBV7-2
cdr3_aa: CASSFDRSNYGYTF
cdr3_nt: TGTGCCAGCAGCTTCGACAGGTCGAACTATGGCTACACCTTC

j_call: TRBJ2-2
clone_size: -
d_call: -
v_call: TRBV4-3
cdr3_aa: CASSQDLRGPTGELFF
cdr3_nt: TGCGCCAGCAGCCAAGATCTGCGGGGGCCCACCGGGGAGCTGTTTTTT

j_call: TRBJ1-3
clone_size: -
d_call: TRBD1
v_call: TRBV5-1
cdr3_aa: CASSRQGSSSGNTIYF
cdr3_nt: TGCGCCAGCAGCCGACAGGGGAGCAGCTCTGGAAACACCATATATTTT

j_call: TRBJ1-5
clone_size: -
d_call: -
v_call: TRBV7-9
cdr3_aa: CASSLGGTTLGYNQPQHF
cdr3_nt: TGTGCCAGCAGCTTAGGAGGGACAACTCTGGGATACAATCAGCCCCAGCATTTT